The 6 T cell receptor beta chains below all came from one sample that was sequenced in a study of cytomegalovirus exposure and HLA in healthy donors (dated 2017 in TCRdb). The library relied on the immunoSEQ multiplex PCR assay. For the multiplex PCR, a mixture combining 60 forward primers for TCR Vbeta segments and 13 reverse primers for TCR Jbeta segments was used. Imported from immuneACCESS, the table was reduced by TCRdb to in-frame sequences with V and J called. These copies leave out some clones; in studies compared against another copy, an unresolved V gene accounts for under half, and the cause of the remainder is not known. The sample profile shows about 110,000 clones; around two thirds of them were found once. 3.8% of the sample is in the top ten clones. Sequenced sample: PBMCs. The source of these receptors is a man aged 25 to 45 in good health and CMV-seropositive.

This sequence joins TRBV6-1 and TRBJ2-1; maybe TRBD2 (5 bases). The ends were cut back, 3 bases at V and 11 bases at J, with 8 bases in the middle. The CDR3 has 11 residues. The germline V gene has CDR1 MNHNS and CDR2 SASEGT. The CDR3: CASSDGLKQFF. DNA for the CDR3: TGTGCCAGCAGTGATGGACTGAAGCAGTTCTTC.

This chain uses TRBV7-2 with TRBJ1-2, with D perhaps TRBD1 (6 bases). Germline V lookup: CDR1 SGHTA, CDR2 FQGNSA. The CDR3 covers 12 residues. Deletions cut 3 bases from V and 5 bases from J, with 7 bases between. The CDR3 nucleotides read TGTGCCAGCAGCTTTAGGGGGTATGGCTACACCTTC. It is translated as CASSFRGYGYTF.

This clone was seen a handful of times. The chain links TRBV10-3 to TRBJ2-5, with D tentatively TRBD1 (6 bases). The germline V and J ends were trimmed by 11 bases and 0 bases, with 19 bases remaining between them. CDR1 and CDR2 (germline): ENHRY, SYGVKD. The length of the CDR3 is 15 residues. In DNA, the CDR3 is TGTGCCCTTTCCCAGGGCAGGGGCTACCAAGAGACCCAGTACTTC. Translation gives CALSQGRGYQETQYF.

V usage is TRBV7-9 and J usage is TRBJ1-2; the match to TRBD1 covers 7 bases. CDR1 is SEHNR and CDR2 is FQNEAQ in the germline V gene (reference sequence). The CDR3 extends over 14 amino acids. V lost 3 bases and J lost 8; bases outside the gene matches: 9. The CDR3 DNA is TGTGCCAGCAGCTTGCAGACAGGGCCTGAAGGCTACACCTTC. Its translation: CASSLQTGPEGYTF.

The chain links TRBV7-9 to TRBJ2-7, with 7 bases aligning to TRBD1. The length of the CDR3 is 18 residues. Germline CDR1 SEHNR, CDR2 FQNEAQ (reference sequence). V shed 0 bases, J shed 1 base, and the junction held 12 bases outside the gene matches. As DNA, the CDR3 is TGTGCCAGCAGCTTAGCGGTGGGTAAAGGACAGGCATCCTACGAGCAGTACTTC. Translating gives CASSLAVGKGQASYEQYF.

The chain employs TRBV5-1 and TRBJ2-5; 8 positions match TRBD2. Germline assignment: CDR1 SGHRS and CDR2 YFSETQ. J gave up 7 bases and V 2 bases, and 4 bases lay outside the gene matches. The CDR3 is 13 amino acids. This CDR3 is CASSFTSGRTQYF. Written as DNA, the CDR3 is TGCGCCAGCAGCTTCACTAGCGGTCGGACCCAGTACTTC.